A single sample gave rise to the 21 T cell receptor beta chains below, sequenced in a study of T cells in Graves' hyperthyroidism and ophthalmopathy. What was amplified from RNA transcripts were TCR beta CDR3 regions. TCR CDR3 regions were first amplified by RT-PCR with HTBI primers. TCRdb re-called the multiplex PCR reads through MiXCR, storing one row per CDR3 protein. The sample holds roughly 300,000 distinct CDR3 sequences; approximately 15% are singletons and the top ten take under 30%. The sequenced sample consisted of blood. The receptors shown here come from a woman aged 25-40 years with Graves' hyperthyroidism.

This clonotype was counted a few times. V is TRBV6-1 and J is TRBJ1-4, with no clear D. The CDR3 spans 14 residues. Germline CDR1 is MNHNS and CDR2 is SASEGT. Trimming took off 6 bases at V and 5 bases at J, with 13 bases between the two ends. CDR3 DNA: TGTGCCAGCAGCTCCACGCTATCAAATGAAAAACTGTTTTTT. It yields the protein CASSSTLSNEKLFF.

This clonotype showed up just a few times. The genes are TRBV3-1 and TRBJ2-1, with TRBD2 identical over 13 bases. CDR1 is LGHDT and CDR2 is YNNKEL in the germline V gene (reference sequence). The junction had 5 bases not matched to a gene; V was cut back by 8 bases and J by 7 bases. The CDR3 has 14 residues. The DNA for the CDR3 is TGTGCCAGCTCTGCGACTAGCGGGAGGAATGAGCAGTTCTTC. Its translation: CASSATSGRNEQFF.

Ten or more counts support this clonotype. J is TRBJ2-7 and V is TRBV28, with a possible D match to TRBD1 (6 bases). V lost 5 bases, J lost 2 bases, and 10 bases lay in between. The CDR3 is 13 amino acids. CDR1 and CDR2 (germline): MDHEN, SYDVKM. CDR3: CASSRQAAYEQYF. The CDR3 bases are TGTGCCAGCAGTCGACAGGCCGCCTACGAGCAGTACTTC.

This chain links TRBV5-1 with TRBJ2-7; D gene unclear. V lost 4 bases and J 0 bases, leaving 8 bases between the germline ends. Germline CDR1 and CDR2: SGHRS and YFSETQ. The CDR3 consists of 13 residues. The CDR3 nucleotides read TGCGCCAGCAGCGTGCAGGACTCCTACGAGCAGTACTTC. Its translation: CASSVQDSYEQYF.

Concerning this clonotype: A much larger clone lies a single base off, so this may be a read error. CDR3 coding DNA: TGTGTCAGCAGTTTGACACGGACTAGCGGGCCAGATACGCAGTATTTT. Protein product: CVSSLTRTSGPDTQYF. The J gene is TRBJ2-3, the V gene TRBV28; 11 bases line up with TRBD2. The CDR3 length is 16 residues. The germline gives CDR1 MDHEN, CDR2 SYDVKM. The full variable domain, its missing parts supplied by reference TRBV28 and TRBJ2-3, is DVKVTQSSRYLVKRTGEKVFLECVQDMDHENMFWYRQDPGLGLRLIYFSYDVKMKEKGDIPEGYSVSREKKERFSLILESASTNQTSMYLCVSSLTRTSGPDTQYFGPGTRLTVL.

This chain joins TRBV3-1 and TRBJ1-1; D perhaps matches TRBD1 (5 bases). V lost 4 bases and J 6 bases, leaving 15 bases between the germline ends. The CDR3 spans 14 residues. CDR1 is LGHDT and CDR2 is YNNKEL in the germline V gene (reference sequence). The CDR3, as DNA: TGTGCCAGCAGCCGGGACGGAGCCCGGTCTGAAGCTTTCTTT. It specifies CASSRDGARSEAFF.

A note on this clonotype: This may stem from a read error, because a much larger clone lies one nucleotide away. As DNA, the CDR3 is TGTGCCAGCGGTTCTCCCCGCGGGAGCGACGAGCAGTACTTC. Translated, it gives CASGSPRGSDEQYF. The gene calls are TRBV28 and TRBJ2-7, with 7 nucleotides matching TRBD2. Germline V gene lookup returns CDR1 MDHEN and CDR2 SYDVKM. Losses at the gene ends were 8 bases for V and 5 bases for J; bases not matched to a gene: 12. CDR3 size: 14 residues.

V is TRBV11-2 and J is TRBJ2-7; D is perhaps TRBD1 (5 bases). This CDR3 has 14 residues. The V gene lost 7 bases and the J gene lost 3 bases, with 16 bases spanning the gap. Germline CDR1 is SGHAT and CDR2 is FQNNGV. CDR3 nucleotides: TGTGCCAGCACCCACGAGACAGTATACTACGAGCAGTACTTC. Its protein is CASTHETVYYEQYF.

The table lists this clonotype with a few counts. The J gene is TRBJ1-2, the V gene TRBV19; D unclear. CDR3 length equals 13 residues. V was shortened by 7 bases and J by 8 bases, with 17 bases between the two germline ends. The germline CDR1 and CDR2 sequences are LNHDA and SQIVND (reference sequence). The CDR3 here is CASTEGMGRGYTF. The DNA for the CDR3 is TGTGCCAGTACGGAGGGAATGGGTCGGGGCTACACCTTC.

This clonotype was counted at least ten times. This chain joins TRBV29-1 and TRBJ1-2; D may be TRBD1 (6 bases). The germline V and J ends were trimmed by 7 bases and 4 bases, with 13 bases remaining between them. The CDR3 length is 12 residues. In germline, CDR1 is SQVTM, CDR2 ANQGSEA. The CDR3 is CSARTVRYGYTF. The CDR3 DNA follows: TGCAGCGCTCGGACAGTCCGCTATGGCTACACCTTC.

This chain links TRBV13 with TRBJ2-7; TRBD2 matches at 7 bases. Germline CDR1 PRHDT, CDR2 FYEKMQ (reference sequence). Trimming cost V 2 bases and J 3 bases; bases outside gene matches: 10. This CDR3 has 16 residues. The CDR3 nucleotides read TGTGCCAGCAGCTTACTTGTGGGAGGGCCTCTCTACGAGCAGTACTTC. This encodes CASSLLVGGPLYEQYF. Full variable domain (outside the CDR3, taken from reference TRBV13 and TRBJ2-7): AAGVIQSPRHLIKEKRETATLKCYPIPRHDTVYWYQQGPGQDPQFLISFYEKMQSDKGSIPDRFSAQQFSDYHSELNMSSLELGDSALYFCASSLLVGGPLYEQYFGPGTRLTVT.

This clonotype was picked up many times. The chain links TRBV11-2 to TRBJ2-1; D is perhaps TRBD1 (5 bases). This CDR3 has 14 amino acids. V was cut by 4 bases and J by 6 bases, with 13 bases left in between. CDR1 and CDR2 from the germline V gene are SGHAT and FQNNGV. CDR3 sequence reads: CASSSDGRGNEQFF. In DNA, the CDR3 is TGTGCCAGCAGCTCGGACGGTAGGGGCAATGAGCAGTTCTTC.

The V call is TRBV3-1, the J call TRBJ2-6; D not certain. Germline CDR1 reads LGHDT; CDR2 reads YNNKEL (reference sequence). This CDR3 has 14 amino acids. Trimming took off 3 bases at V and 0 bases at J, with 3 bases between the two ends. For the CDR3, the DNA is TGTGCCAGCAGCCATTTCTCTGGGGCCAACGTCCTGACTTTC. Its translation: CASSHFSGANVLTF. Supplemented by reference TRBV3-1 and TRBJ2-6, the full variable domain reads DTAVSQTPKYLVTQMGNDKSIKCEQNLGHDTMYWYKQDSKKFLKIMFSYNNKELIINETVPNRFSPKSPDKAHLNLHINSLELGDSAVYFCASSHFSGANVLTFGAGSRLTVL.

This clonotype showed up just a few times. The chain carries TRBV3-1 and TRBJ2-1; 11 bases agree with TRBD2. The CDR3 covers 17 residues. J gave up 7 bases and V 1 base, and 9 bases lay outside the gene matches. The germline CDR1 and CDR2 sequences are LGHDT and YNNKEL (reference sequence). The CDR3 here is CASSQGTSGSVTNEQFF. CDR3 coding DNA: TGTGCCAGCAGCCAAGGAACTAGCGGGAGTGTAACAAATGAGCAGTTCTTC.

This clonotype came up a few times. This chain joins TRBV9 and TRBJ2-2; D remains ambiguous. V was shortened by 4 bases and J by 7 bases, with 17 bases between the two germline ends. From germline, CDR1 is SGDLS and CDR2 YYNGEE. The CDR3 totals 15 residues. The CDR3 loop reads CASSPLLGLDGELFF. The CDR3 DNA reads TGTGCCAGCAGCCCGCTGCTTGGGCTGGACGGGGAGCTGTTTTTT.

This clonotype showed up just a few times. The chain recombines TRBV4-1 with TRBJ1-2; 8 nucleotides match TRBD1. With 3 bases clipped from V and 7 bases from J, the junction kept 7 bases outside the gene matches. CDR3 size: 14 residues. CDR1 and CDR2 from the germline V gene are MGHRA and YSYEKL. This CDR3 reads CASSQIYRGGGYTF. The CDR3 nucleotides are TGCGCCAGCAGCCAGATCTACAGGGGGGGTGGCTACACCTTC.

This clonotype was picked up a small number of times. V usage is TRBV19 and J usage is TRBJ1-5; no reliable D call. Germline CDR1 LNHDA, CDR2 SQIVND (reference sequence). Trimming pared 10 bases from V and 6 bases from J, leaving 16 bases between. This CDR3 region has 13 residues. CDR3 nucleotides: TGTGCCACAGCTGCGGGTTCCGGTCAGCCCCAGCATTTT. It codes for CATAAGSGQPQHF.

This clonotype occurred many times. The genes are TRBV10-3 and TRBJ2-5; D is unresolved. The CDR3 has 14 amino acids. Germline-derived CDR1 and CDR2 are ENHRY and SYGVKD. V was cut by 4 bases and J by 2 bases, with 11 bases left in between. CDR3 residues: CAISVLRGQETQYF. CDR3 in DNA: TGTGCCATCAGTGTGTTGCGAGGACAAGAGACCCAGTACTTC.

This clonotype was observed once. The CDR3 reads CATSRDPPDTQYF. CDR3 nucleotides: TGTGCCACCAGCAGAGATCCGCCAGATACGCAGTATTTT. The J gene is TRBJ2-3, the V gene TRBV15; D call uncertain. Germline CDR1 LNHNV, CDR2 YYDKDF (reference sequence). There are 13 residues in the CDR3. Trimming pared 0 bases from V and 4 bases from J, leaving 5 bases between.

The table lists this clonotype with a few counts. V is TRBV7-2 and J is TRBJ1-1, with 9 bases that match TRBD1. The CDR3 covers 14 residues. CDR1 is SGHTA, CDR2 FQGNSA, per germline. The trim removed 4 bases at V and 4 bases at J, leaving 4 bases unmatched. The CDR3 loop is CASSYDRGITEAFF. The CDR3, as DNA: TGTGCCAGCAGCTACGACAGGGGGATCACTGAAGCTTTCTTT.

The J gene is TRBJ2-1, the V gene TRBV5-1, with 10 bases matching TRBD2. J was trimmed by 12 bases and V by 4 bases; bases with no gene match: 10. The CDR3 spans 14 residues. The V gene's germline CDR1 is SGHRS and CDR2 YFSETQ. CDR3 sequence (DNA): TGCGCCAGCAGCGGAACTAGCGGGACCGTTGGGCAGTTCTTC. Translation gives CASSGTSGTVGQFF.